Below, one T cell receptor (beta chain) is given with its context. This record belongs to a study of blood T cell repertoires in COVID-19. About the research overall: Both acute and convalescent COVID-19 samples were obtained from the United States, Italy and Spain. In each case, the material was cDNA or gDNA derived from T cells, B-cell-depleted T cells, or PBMCs.

This CDR3 has 15 residues. Germline CDR1 is WSHSY and CDR2 is SAAADI. V lost 4 bases to trimming and J lost 2 bases, with 13 bases between them. Original processing methods: Amplifying reference gene primers gave estimates of nucleated cell counts. Generated by immunoSEQ multiplex PCR, the TCRdb table keeps only in-frame clones and is missing some. That table gives V, J and clone size, and the DNA gave D and trimming. The sample contains tens of thousands of clones, over 70% of which appear only once. What was sequenced was peripheral blood. The chain uses TRBV10-2 and TRBJ2-3; perhaps TRBD2 as D (6 bases). This TCR was recovered from a man in his fifties with active COVID-19. This CDR3 is CASSVRGLDTDTQYF. The DNA for the CDR3 is TGCGCCAGCAGTGTTAGGGGACTCGACACAGATACGCAGTATTTT.